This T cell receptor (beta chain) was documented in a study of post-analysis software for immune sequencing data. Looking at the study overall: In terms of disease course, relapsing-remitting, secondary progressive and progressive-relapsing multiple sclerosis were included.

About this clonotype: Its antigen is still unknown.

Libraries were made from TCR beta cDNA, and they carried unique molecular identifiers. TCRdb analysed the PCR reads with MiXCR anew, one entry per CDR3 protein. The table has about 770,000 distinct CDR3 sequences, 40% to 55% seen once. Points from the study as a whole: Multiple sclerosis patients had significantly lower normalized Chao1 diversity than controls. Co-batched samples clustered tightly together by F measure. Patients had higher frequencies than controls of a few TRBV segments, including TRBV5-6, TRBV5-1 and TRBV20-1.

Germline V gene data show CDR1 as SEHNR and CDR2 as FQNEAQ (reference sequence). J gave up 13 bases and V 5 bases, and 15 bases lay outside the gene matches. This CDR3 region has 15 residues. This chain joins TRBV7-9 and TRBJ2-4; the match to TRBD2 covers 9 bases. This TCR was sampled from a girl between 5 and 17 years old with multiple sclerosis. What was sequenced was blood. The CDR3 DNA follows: TGTGCCAGCAGCCGAGGGCGGGAGGGCCAAGGAGAGCAGTACTTC. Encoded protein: CASSRGREGQGEQYF.